This entry concerns a single TCR beta chain. The antigen is undetermined. This entry is derived from a study of shared clonotypes between healthy human individuals. Study-level findings and limits: What rarefaction showed was incomplete sorted-subset sequencing despite large depth.

The germline CDR1 and CDR2 sequences are MNHNS and SASEGT. The CDR3 length is 13 residues. V dropped 9 bases and J dropped 3 bases, with 14 bases sitting between them. Authors' methods: Filtering was not the same, since immunoSEQ gave junction-only sequences without quality scores. Using immunoSEQ multiplex PCR, the repertoire was profiled, and TCRdb retains in-frame clones only, with some absent. V, J and clone size were drawn from that table, and D and trimming were deduced from the DNA. This sample has fewer than 850,000 clones, with about three quarters found just once. This clonotype was obtained from a woman aged 25 to 39 in good health. This chain connects TRBV6-1 to TRBJ1-1, with no clear D. Sequences were obtained from memory CD4+ T cells sorted from blood. Noted subset: CD45RA-negative fraction. This CDR3 is CASVLTLDTEAFF. CDR3 DNA: TGTGCCAGTGTGTTGACCCTCGACACTGAAGCTTTCTTT.